Sequencing of this TCR beta chain was carried out in a study of Ad26.COV2.S vaccination and SARS-CoV-2 variants. Noted treatment: some 20 received Ad26.COV2.S at low or high dose, single or two shots; about 5 received placebo; per-sample allocation not given. The samples date from day 63 after the first vaccine or placebo injection. This CDR3 region has 16 residues. The germline V gene has CDR1 SGHNT and CDR2 YYREEE (reference sequence). Trimming removed 4 bases from V and 1 base from J; junction bases left unmatched: 6. The repertoire was sequenced with immunoSEQ multiplex PCR; TCRdb's copy has only in-frame clones and lacks some. The repertoire has hundreds of thousands of clones, 80% to 90% of them found once; the top ten carry roughly 1.5%.

The TCR sequence derives from a person aged 18 to 59 who received the Ad26.COV2.S COVID-19 vaccine or a placebo. The chain employs TRBV5-4 and TRBJ1-1; 11 bases line up with TRBD1. The material sequenced was peripheral blood, taken in a trial of Ad26.COV2.S vaccine versus placebo. The CDR3 sequence is CASSPGQGAWNTEAFF. CDR3 DNA sequence: TGTGCCAGCAGCCCCGGACAGGGGGCGTGGAACACTGAAGCTTTCTTT.